This TCR beta chain was identified during a study of response to subunit inactivated influenza vaccine. Study-level results: With each seasonal influenza vaccination, the authors suggested, few new T cells are recruited.

TCRdb reprocessed the RT-PCR reads with MiXCR, giving one entry per CDR3 protein. The repertoire includes some 500,000 distinct CDR3 sequences, about 25% of them detected once, and 1.5% to 2% sits in the top ten. Per germline, CDR1 MNHEY and CDR2 SMNVEV (reference sequence). Unmatched junction bases numbered 15, after V lost 4 bases and J lost 2 bases. The CDR3 runs to 18 residues. For this clonotype: Its antigen is undetermined.

The V and J genes are TRBV27 and TRBJ2-7, with 9 bases fitting TRBD1. This sequence originates from a man aged 45-60 years who received an inactivated influenza vaccine. Specimen: CD4+ T cells sorted from PBMCs, collected 5 days after vaccination. The CDR3: CASSSEYTGGPHPYEQYF. CDR3 nucleotide sequence: TGTGCCAGCAGTTCAGAGTATACAGGGGGCCCTCACCCCTACGAGCAGTACTTC.